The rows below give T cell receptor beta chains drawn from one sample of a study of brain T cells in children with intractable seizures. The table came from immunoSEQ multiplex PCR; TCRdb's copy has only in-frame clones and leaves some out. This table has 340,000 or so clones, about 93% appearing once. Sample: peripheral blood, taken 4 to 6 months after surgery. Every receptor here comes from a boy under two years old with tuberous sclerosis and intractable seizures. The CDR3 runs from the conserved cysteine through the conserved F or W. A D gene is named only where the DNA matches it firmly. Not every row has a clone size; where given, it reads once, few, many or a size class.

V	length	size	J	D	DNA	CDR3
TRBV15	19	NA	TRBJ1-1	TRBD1	TGTGCCACCAGCAGAGACCATACAGGGGTCGCAACCCAGAGGACTGAAGCTTTCTTT	CATSRDHTGVATQRTEAFF
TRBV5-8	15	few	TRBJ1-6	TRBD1	TGTGCCAGCAGTCAGACCGGGACAGGGGGCCCACCCCTCCACTTT	CASSQTGTGGPPLHF
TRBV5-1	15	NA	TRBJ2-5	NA	TGCGCCAGCAGCTTGGTCTTTGCTCCCCAAGAGACCCAGTACTTC	CASSLVFAPQETQYF
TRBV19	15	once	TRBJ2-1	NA	TGTGCCAGTAGACTGGGGGGCCATACCTACAATGAGCAGTTCTTC	CASRLGGHTYNEQFF
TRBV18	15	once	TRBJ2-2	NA	TGTGCCAGCTCACGACAGGGAGGTGCCACCGGGGAGCTGTTTTTT	CASSRQGGATGELFF
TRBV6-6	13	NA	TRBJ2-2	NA	TGTGCCAGCAGTTACTTGATTAGCGGGGAGCTGTTTTTT	CASSYLISGELFF
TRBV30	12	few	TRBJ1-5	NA	TGTGCCTGGAGTGTAAGGGGTCAGCCCCAGCATTTT	CAWSVRGQPQHF
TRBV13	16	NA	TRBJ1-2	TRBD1	TGTGCCAGCAGCTTAGGTAGTCGGGACAGGGACTATGGCTACACCTTC	CASSLGSRDRDYGYTF
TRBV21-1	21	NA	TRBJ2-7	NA	TGTGCCAGCAGCAAAGTCCCAGGGTTACCCACCCAAGGCTCGAATATCTACGAGCAGTACTTC	CASSKVPGLPTQGSNIYEQYF
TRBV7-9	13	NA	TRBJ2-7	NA	TGTGCCAGCAGTCCCCCCTCCAGGGACGAGCAGTACTTC	CASSPPSRDEQYF
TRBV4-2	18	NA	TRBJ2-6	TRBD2	TGTGCCAGCACCAGGACTAGCGGAGTAACCTCTGGGGCCAACGTCCTGACTTTC	CASTRTSGVTSGANVLTF
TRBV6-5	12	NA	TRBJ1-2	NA	TGTGCCAGCAATCCGGGGTTAAATGGCTACACCTTC	CASNPGLNGYTF
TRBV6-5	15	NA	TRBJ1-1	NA	TGTGCCAGCAGTCCCCAAGGCGGAATTGGGTTGGAAGCTTTCTTT	CASSPQGGIGLEAFF
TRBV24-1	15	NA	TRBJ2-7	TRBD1	TGTGCCACCAGTGCCGGGGACAGGGGATGCTACGAGCAGTACTTC	CATSAGDRGCYEQYF
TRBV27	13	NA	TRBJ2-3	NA	TGTGCCAGCAGTTTACAATACACAGATACGCAGTATTTT	CASSLQYTDTQYF